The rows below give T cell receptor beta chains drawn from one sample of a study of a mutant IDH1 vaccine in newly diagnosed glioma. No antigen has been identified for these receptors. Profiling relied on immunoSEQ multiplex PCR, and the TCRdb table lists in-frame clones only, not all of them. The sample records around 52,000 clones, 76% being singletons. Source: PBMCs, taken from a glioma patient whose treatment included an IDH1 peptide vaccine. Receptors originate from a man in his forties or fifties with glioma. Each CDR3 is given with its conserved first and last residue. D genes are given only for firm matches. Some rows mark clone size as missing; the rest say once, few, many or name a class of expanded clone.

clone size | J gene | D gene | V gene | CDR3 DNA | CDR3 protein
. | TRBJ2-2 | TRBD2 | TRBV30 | TGTGCCCTAAGCGGTAGCGGGAGAGGAACCGGGGAGCTGTTTTTT | CALSGSGRGTGELFF
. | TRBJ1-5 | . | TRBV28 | TGTGCCAGCAGTGACTGGTCCGGACGGGGAAATCAGCCCCAGCATTTT | CASSDWSGRGNQPQHF
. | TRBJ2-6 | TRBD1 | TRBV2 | TGTGCCAGCAGTGGTCGTTGGACAGGAGTCCCATCTGGGGCCAACGTCCTGACTTTC | CASSGRWTGVPSGANVLTF
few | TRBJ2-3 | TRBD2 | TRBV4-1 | TGCGCCAGCAGCCTGGCGGGAGTCCCTTTTGGGAGCACAGATACGCAGTATTTT | CASSLAGVPFGSTDTQYF
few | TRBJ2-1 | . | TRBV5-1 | TGCGCCAGCAGCTCGAGAGGTCCAAGCAATGAGCAGTTCTTC | CASSSRGPSNEQFF
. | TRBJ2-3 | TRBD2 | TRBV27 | TGTGCCAGCAGTTCCTGGGGGGGGACAGATACGCAGTATTTT | CASSSWGGTDTQYF
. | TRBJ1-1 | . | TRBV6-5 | TGTGCCAGCAGCGTAGAACAGGTTAACACTGAAGCTTTCTTT | CASSVEQVNTEAFF
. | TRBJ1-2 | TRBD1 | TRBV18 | TGTGCCAGCTCACCACCGGGACAGGGGTCCTATGGCTACACCTTC | CASSPPGQGSYGYTF
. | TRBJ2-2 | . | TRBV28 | TGTGCCAGCAGTTTCACCGTGTCCTCGTGGAACACCGGGGAGCTGTTTTTT | CASSFTVSSWNTGELFF
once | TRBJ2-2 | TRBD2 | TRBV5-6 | TGTGCCAGCAGCCCGAGGAGTGGGACTAGCGGCGGTCTGGCCGGGGAGCTGTTTTTT | CASSPRSGTSGGLAGELFF
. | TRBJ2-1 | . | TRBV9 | TGTGCCAGCAGCGCCCTCGTTAGCTCCTACAATGAGCAGTTCTTC | CASSALVSSYNEQFF